The rows below give T cell receptor beta chains drawn from one sample of a study of blood T cell repertoires in COVID-19. TCRdb keeps only in-frame clones here, not all; method: immunoSEQ multiplex PCR. The table has 60,000 to 75,000 clones, about four fifths seen once. The sample consisted of peripheral blood. These receptors originate from a human donor in a cohort sampled during active COVID-19. Each CDR3 is given without its conserved first and last residue. Fields, in order: V gene, CDR3 length, J gene, CDR3 protein.

V: TRBV5-1; length: 12; J: TRBJ1-1; CDR3: ASSLGSLNTEAF
V: TRBV18; length: 12; J: TRBJ1-2; CDR3: ASSPSGTGVGYT
V: TRBV2; length: 10; J: TRBJ2-5; CDR3: ASTANTETQY
V: TRBV10-2; length: 12; J: TRBJ2-3; CDR3: ASSSSSYTDTQY
V: TRBV12-3/TRBV12-4; length: 11; J: TRBJ1-2; CDR3: ASSFQGRGGYT
V: TRBV4-1; length: 13; J: TRBJ1-2; CDR3: ASSLGGTANYGYT
V: TRBV10-3; length: 9; J: TRBJ2-7; CDR3: AIGRVYEQY
V: TRBV4-1; length: 11; J: TRBJ2-1; CDR3: ATSESLYNEQF
V: TRBV6-4; length: 10; J: TRBJ2-7; CDR3: ASKLDSYEQY
V: TRBV18; length: 14; J: TRBJ2-6; CDR3: ASSPNSFSGANVLT
V: TRBV30; length: 9; J: TRBJ2-7; CDR3: AWAHKYEQY
V: TRBV2; length: 13; J: TRBJ2-2; CDR3: ASSRDRVAQGELF
V: TRBV2; length: 13; J: TRBJ1-6; CDR3: ASSTQGGKDSPLH
V: TRBV29-1; length: 10; J: TRBJ1-1; CDR3: SVFQGNTEAF
V: TRBV4-2; length: 10; J: TRBJ1-1; CDR3: ASGQGDTEAF
V: TRBV7-2; length: 13; J: TRBJ2-1; CDR3: ASSLVAGGSNEQF
V: TRBV30; length: 12; J: TRBJ2-5; CDR3: AWDRQGIQETQY
V: TRBV19; length: 12; J: TRBJ1-4; CDR3: ASSIGRANEKLF
V: TRBV19; length: 17; J: TRBJ2-2; CDR3: ASRIKGLTSGSFPGELF
V: TRBV4-1; length: 13; J: TRBJ2-7; CDR3: ASSLAILRAGGLD
V: TRBV12-5; length: 11; J: TRBJ2-1; CDR3: ASGLDRANEQF
V: TRBV5-1; length: 12; J: TRBJ2-1; CDR3: ASSSGLASSEQF
V: TRBV27; length: 11; J: TRBJ2-7; CDR3: ASSLRGSHEQY
V: TRBV10-3; length: 11; J: TRBJ2-7; CDR3: AIWVDNSYEQY
V: TRBV19; length: 15; J: TRBJ2-3; CDR3: ASRLAGGFVFADTQY
V: TRBV10-3; length: 12; J: TRBJ2-5; CDR3: AISTSGLQETQY
V: TRBV4-2; length: 11; J: TRBJ1-4; CDR3: ASSPGREEKLF
V: TRBV3-1/TRBV3-2; length: 12; J: TRBJ2-7; CDR3: ASSLYTRESEQY
V: TRBV19; length: 12; J: TRBJ1-2; CDR3: ASRRDRGGYGYT
V: TRBV6-2/TRBV6-3; length: 13; J: TRBJ1-4; CDR3: ASSPVTGSNEKLF
V: TRBV10-1; length: 12; J: TRBJ2-3; CDR3: ASSGYGGTDTQY
V: TRBV5-1; length: 13; J: TRBJ2-5; CDR3: ASSSPGSGQETQY
V: TRBV5-1; length: 11; J: TRBJ2-3; CDR3: ASSGQGADTQY
V: TRBV5-5; length: 13; J: TRBJ2-7; CDR3: ASSLRSQGSYEQY
V: TRBV6-5; length: 11; J: TRBJ1-5; CDR3: ASSYGTSTPQH
V: TRBV12-3/TRBV12-4; length: 11; J: TRBJ2-5; CDR3: ASSWGGRETQY
V: TRBV12-2; length: 16; J: TRBJ2-1; CDR3: ASRLVSRTGSSYNEQF
V: TRBV3-1/TRBV3-2; length: 14; J: TRBJ2-5; CDR3: ASSLTKRGYQETQY
V: TRBV5-1; length: 14; J: TRBJ2-1; CDR3: ASSPGTALIDNEQF
V: TRBV19; length: 13; J: TRBJ1-2; CDR3: ASSTTAGANYGYT
V: TRBV18; length: 15; J: TRBJ2-1; CDR3: ASSPPRGGGVYNEQF